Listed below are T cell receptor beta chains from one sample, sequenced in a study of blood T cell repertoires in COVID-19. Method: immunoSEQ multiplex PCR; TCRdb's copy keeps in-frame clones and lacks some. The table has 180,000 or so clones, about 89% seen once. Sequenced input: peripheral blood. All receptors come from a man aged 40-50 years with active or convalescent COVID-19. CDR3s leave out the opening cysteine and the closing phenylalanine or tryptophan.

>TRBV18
ASSINAGLPYEQY
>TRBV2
ASSDRRVQETQY
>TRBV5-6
ASSLGPGAQH
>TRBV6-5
ASSILTGPYEQY
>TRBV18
ASSRRQGGNTEAF
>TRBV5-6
ASSLSGLGPNTEAF
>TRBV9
ASSVGTGGGYT
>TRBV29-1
SVVGRGTNEQF
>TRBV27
ASSPIGTGPNSPLH
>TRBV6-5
ASSRGQGAHEQY
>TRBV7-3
ASSLYQGETQY
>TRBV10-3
AISELQGREQY
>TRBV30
ACNRDLNNEQF